This T cell receptor (beta chain) was profiled in a study of Graves' ophthalmopathy and Graves' hyperthyroidism. Remarks on this clonotype: One end of the junction does not line up with germline, which may come from a read error.

Using RNA transcripts, the TCR beta CDR3 regions were amplified. HTBI-primed first-round RT-PCR preceded second-round multiplex PCR. TCRdb recomputed calls from the multiplex PCR reads with MiXCR, one row per CDR3 protein. The sample lists some 1.1 million distinct CDR3 sequences; 35% to 40% were seen once. CDR1 SGHAT and CDR2 FQNNGV come from the germline V gene. The CDR3 is 14 residues long. The source is an adult man with Graves' hyperthyroidism. J is TRBJ1-3 and V is TRBV11-2, with D unclear. The sample comprised peripheral blood or thyroid tissue (not recorded which). Here the CDR3 reads CASSLDFAGNTIYF. DNA of the CDR3: TGTGCCAGCAGCCTAGACTTCGCTGGAAACACCATATATTTT.